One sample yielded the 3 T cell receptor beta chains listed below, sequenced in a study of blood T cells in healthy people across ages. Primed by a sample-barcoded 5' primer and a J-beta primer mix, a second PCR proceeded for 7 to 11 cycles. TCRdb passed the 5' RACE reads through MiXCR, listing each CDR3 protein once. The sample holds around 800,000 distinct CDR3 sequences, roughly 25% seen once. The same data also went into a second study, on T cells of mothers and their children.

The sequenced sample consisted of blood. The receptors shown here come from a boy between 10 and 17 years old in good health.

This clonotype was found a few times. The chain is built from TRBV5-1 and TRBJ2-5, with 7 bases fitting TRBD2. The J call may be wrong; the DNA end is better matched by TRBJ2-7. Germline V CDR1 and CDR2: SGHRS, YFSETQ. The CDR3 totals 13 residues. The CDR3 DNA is TGCGCCAGCAGCACAAGGGAGGGATACGAGCAGTACTTC. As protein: CASSTREGYEQYF.

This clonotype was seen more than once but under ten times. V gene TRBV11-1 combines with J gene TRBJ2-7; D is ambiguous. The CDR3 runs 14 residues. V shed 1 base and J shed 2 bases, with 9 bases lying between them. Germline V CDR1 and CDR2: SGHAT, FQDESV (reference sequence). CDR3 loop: CASSLEPRTYEQYF. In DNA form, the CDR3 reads TGTGCCAGCAGCTTAGAACCAAGGACCTACGAGCAGTACTTC.

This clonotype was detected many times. As DNA, the CDR3 is TGCAGCGTTGAGGGGGGTTACGTGAGCACTGAAGCTTTCTTT. It specifies CSVEGGYVSTEAFF. The chain couples TRBV29-1 to TRBJ1-1; maybe TRBD1 (5 bases). Germline CDR1 reads SQVTM; CDR2 reads ANQGSEA. There are 14 residues in the CDR3. The V gene lost 3 bases and the J gene lost 4 bases, with 15 bases spanning the gap.